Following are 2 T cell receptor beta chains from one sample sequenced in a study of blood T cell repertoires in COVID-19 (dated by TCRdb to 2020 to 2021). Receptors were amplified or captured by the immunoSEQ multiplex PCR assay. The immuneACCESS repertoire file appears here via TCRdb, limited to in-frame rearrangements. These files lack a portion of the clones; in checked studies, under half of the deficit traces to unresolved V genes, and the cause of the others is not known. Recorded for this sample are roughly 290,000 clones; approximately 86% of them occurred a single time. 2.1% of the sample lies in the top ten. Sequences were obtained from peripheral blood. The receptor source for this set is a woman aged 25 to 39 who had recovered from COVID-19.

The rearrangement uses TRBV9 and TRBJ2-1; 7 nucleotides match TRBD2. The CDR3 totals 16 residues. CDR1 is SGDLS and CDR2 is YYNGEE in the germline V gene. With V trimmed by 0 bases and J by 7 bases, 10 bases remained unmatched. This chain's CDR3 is CASSVEGRESGNEQFF. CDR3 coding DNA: TGTGCCAGCAGCGTAGAGGGGCGGGAGTCGGGGAATGAGCAGTTCTTC.

As DNA, the CDR3 is TGTGCCAGCAGTTTAGGGACTACGTACGAGCAGTACTTC. It specifies CASSLGTTYEQYF. This chain connects TRBV27 to TRBJ2-7; 7 nucleotides align to TRBD2. Trimming took 2 bases from V and 4 from J; bases not matched to a gene: 2. The length of the CDR3 is 13 residues. Germline-derived CDR1 and CDR2 are MNHEY and SMNVEV (reference sequence).